A single sample gave rise to the 9 T cell receptor beta chains below, sequenced in a study of cytomegalovirus exposure and HLA in healthy donors. Use of 60 Vbeta and 13 Jbeta primers characterized the PCR. Clones were read by immunoSEQ multiplex PCR, and TCRdb kept only the in-frame ones, dropping some. This table has about 210,000 clones, 80% to 90% appearing once. Sequencing was carried out using PBMCs. These receptors came from a man aged 40-49 years in good health and CMV-seropositive.

The rearrangement uses TRBV5-1 and TRBJ2-5, with 7 bases lining up with TRBD1. Germline V CDR1 and CDR2: SGHRS, YFSETQ. V lost 1 base, J lost 3 bases, and 6 bases stayed unmatched. This CDR3 region has 15 residues. CDR3 sequence (DNA): TGCGCCAGCAGCTTGTCGGGACAGACTAAAGAGACCCAGTACTTC. This encodes CASSLSGQTKETQYF.

The J gene is TRBJ2-2, the V gene TRBV11-3; 14 positions match TRBD2. Trimming took 4 bases from V and 7 from J; bases not matched to a gene: 8. The CDR3 has 17 amino acids. Germline-derived CDR1 and CDR2 are SGHNT and YENEEA. This CDR3 reads CASSSGTSGSLGGELFF. CDR3 nucleotide sequence: TGTGCCAGCAGCTCCGGGACTAGCGGGAGTTTAGGCGGGGAGCTGTTTTTT.

The rearrangement uses TRBV6-1 and TRBJ2-3, with 8 positions matching TRBD2. Germline trimming cut 7 bases from V and 2 bases from J; bases unmatched to any gene: 5. Germline loops: CDR1 MNHNS, CDR2 SASEGT. The CDR3 length is 14 residues. The CDR3 DNA is TGTGCCAGCAATCAGCGGGGGTACACAGATACGCAGTATTTT. Translated: CASNQRGYTDTQYF.

The chain joins TRBV10-1 to TRBJ2-7, with 9 positions matching TRBD2. The CDR3 is 14 amino acids. J was trimmed by 2 bases and V by 3 bases; bases with no gene match: 2. From germline, CDR1 is WNHNN and CDR2 SYGVQD (reference sequence). The DNA for the CDR3 is TGCGCCAGCAGTGAACGCGGGGGGGCCTACGAGCAGTACTTC. Translated, it gives CASSERGGAYEQYF.

The chain uses TRBV6-6 and TRBJ1-1; D is unclear. Trimming took off 0 bases at V and 5 bases at J, with 10 bases between the two ends. CDR1 MNHNY and CDR2 SVGAGI come from the germline V gene (reference sequence). This CDR3 is built from 14 residues. As DNA, the CDR3 is TGTGCCAGCAGTTACTCTCGGGGTCGTACTGAAGCTTTCTTT. This codes for CASSYSRGRTEAFF.

The chain employs TRBV6-6 and TRBJ2-7; TRBD2 is a possible D gene (5 bases). Trimming cost V 2 bases and J 2 bases, with 16 bases left between them. This CDR3 has 16 amino acids. The germline V gene encodes CDR1 MNHNY and CDR2 SVGAGI (reference sequence). CDR3 residues: CASSYAEAILPYEQYF. The CDR3, as DNA: TGTGCCAGCAGTTACGCGGAGGCCATACTGCCCTACGAGCAGTACTTC.

This clone was detected once. The genes are TRBV28 and TRBJ1-2; D is unclear. The CDR3 covers 12 residues. With 5 bases removed from V and 3 bases from J, the gap between germline ends came to 7 bases. Germline CDR1 is MDHEN and CDR2 is SYDVKM. The CDR3 loop is CASSLIDYGYTF. CDR3 in DNA: TGTGCCAGCAGTCTTATAGACTATGGCTACACCTTC.

The chain couples TRBV5-4 to TRBJ1-1, with TRBD1 matching over 9 bases. The CDR3 sequence is 15 residues long. Germline V gene lookup returns CDR1 SGHNT and CDR2 YYREEE (reference sequence). V was pared by 4 bases and J by 4 bases, with 8 bases of the junction left unmatched. The CDR3 here is CASSTTGTGSTEAFF. The CDR3 DNA sequence: TGTGCCAGCAGCACTACCGGGACAGGGAGCACTGAAGCTTTCTTT.

The chain recombines TRBV5-1 with TRBJ2-3; perhaps TRBD1 as D (5 bases). The CDR3 extends over 14 amino acids. CDR1 is SGHRS and CDR2 is YFSETQ in the germline V gene. Deletions cut 0 bases from V and 3 bases from J, with 8 bases between. CDR3 in DNA: TGCGCCAGCAGCTTGGGACAGACAACAGATACGCAGTATTTT. Translation gives CASSLGQTTDTQYF.